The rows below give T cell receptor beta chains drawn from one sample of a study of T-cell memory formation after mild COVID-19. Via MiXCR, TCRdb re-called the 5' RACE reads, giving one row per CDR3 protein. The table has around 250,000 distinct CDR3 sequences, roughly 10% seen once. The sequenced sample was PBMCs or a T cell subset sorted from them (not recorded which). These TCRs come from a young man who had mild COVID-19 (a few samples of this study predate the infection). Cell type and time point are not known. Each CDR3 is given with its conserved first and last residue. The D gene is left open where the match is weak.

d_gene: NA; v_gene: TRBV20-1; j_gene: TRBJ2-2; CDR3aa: CSARDHTGELFF
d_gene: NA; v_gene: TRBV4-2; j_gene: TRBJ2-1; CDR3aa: CASSQTYNEQFF
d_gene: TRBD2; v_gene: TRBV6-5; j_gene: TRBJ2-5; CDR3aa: CASSPLGGSPQETQYF
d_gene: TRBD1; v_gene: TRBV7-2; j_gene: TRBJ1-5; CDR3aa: CASSHKAIPGQGPPGGQPQHF
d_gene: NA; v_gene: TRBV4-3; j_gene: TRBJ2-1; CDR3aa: CASSYGDLGEQFF
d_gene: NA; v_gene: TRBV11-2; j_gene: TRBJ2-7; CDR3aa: CASSSLDRYEQYF
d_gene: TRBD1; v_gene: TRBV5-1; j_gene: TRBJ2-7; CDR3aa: CASSRLGQGAYEQYF
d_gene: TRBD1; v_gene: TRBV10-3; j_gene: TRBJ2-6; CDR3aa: CAISGTAVSGANVLTF
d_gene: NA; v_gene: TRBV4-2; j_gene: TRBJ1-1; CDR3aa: CASSQVPREAFF
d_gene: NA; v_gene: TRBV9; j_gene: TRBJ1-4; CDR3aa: CASSARGTANEKLFF
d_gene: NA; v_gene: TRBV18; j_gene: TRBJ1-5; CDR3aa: CASSPGGPSNQPQHF
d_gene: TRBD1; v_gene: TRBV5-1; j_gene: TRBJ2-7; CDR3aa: CASSTGDRAYEQYF
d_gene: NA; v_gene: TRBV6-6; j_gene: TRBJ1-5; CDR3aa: CASSLRGANQPQHF
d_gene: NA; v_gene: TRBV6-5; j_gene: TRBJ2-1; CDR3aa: CASSPRTVYNEQFF
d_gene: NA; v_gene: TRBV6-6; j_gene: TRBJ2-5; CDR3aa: CASLKGWEETQYF
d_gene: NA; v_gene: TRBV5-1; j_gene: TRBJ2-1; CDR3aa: CASSLEGAGTEDEQFF
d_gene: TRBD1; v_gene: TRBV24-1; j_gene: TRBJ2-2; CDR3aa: CATSELGTAANTGELFF
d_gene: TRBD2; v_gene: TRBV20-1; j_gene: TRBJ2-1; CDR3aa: CSASGGVYNEQFF
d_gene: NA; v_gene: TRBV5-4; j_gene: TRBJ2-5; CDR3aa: CASSRRGEAETQYF
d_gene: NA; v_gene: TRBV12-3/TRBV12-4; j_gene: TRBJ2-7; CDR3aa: CASSREGRVYEQYF
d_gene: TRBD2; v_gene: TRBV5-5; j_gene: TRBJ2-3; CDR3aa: CASSWTSGGLSTDTQYF
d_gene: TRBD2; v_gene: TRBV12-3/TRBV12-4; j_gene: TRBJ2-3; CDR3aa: CASSSGRVADTQYF
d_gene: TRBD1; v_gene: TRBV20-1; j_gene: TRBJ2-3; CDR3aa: CSARQGAFTDTQYF
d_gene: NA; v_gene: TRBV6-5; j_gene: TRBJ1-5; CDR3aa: CASRPGGFNQPQHF
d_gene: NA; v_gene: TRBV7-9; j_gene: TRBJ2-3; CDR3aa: CASSLVEDTQYF
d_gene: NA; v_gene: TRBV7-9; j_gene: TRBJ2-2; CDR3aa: CASSHRVLISGELFF